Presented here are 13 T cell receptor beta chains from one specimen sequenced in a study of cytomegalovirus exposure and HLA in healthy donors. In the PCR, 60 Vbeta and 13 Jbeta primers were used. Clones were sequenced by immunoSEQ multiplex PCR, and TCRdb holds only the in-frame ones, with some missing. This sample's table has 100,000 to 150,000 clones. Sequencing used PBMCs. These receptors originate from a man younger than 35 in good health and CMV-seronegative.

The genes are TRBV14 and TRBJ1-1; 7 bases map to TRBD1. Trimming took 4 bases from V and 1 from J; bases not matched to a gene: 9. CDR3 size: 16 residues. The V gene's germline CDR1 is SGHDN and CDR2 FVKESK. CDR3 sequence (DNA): TGTGCCAGCAGCCGTTTTCCGGGACAGCCGAACACTGAAGCTTTCTTT. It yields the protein CASSRFPGQPNTEAFF.

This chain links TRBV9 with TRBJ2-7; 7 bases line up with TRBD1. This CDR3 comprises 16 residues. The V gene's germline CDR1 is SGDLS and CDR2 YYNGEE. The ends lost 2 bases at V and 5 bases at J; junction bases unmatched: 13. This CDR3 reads CASSVTGLTGFDEQYF. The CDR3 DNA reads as TGTGCCAGCAGCGTCACGGGTTTGACAGGGTTCGACGAGCAGTACTTC.

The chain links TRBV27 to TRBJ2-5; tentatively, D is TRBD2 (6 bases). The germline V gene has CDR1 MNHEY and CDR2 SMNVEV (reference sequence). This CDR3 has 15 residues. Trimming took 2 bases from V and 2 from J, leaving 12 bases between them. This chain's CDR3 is CASSLGTFQQETQYF. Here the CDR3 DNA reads TGTGCCAGCAGTTTAGGGACTTTTCAACAAGAGACCCAGTACTTC.

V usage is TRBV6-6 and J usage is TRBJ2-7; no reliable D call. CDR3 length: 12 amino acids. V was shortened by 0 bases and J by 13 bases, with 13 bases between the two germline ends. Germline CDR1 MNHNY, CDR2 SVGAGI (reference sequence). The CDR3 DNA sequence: TGTGCCAGCAGTTACTCGAAGGTGACTCTTTACTTC. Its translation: CASSYSKVTLYF.

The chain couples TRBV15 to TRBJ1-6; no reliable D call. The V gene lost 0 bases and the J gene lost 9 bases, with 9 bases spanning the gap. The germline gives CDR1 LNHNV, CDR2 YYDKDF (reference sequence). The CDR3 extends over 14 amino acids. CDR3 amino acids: CATSRDLLASPLHF. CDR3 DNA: TGTGCCACCAGCAGAGATCTATTAGCTTCACCCCTCCACTTT. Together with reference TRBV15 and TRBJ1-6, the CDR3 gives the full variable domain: DAMVIQNPRYQVTQFGKPVTLSCSQTLNHNVMYWYQQKSSQAPKLLFHYYDKDFNNEADTPDNFQSRRPNTSFCFLDIRSPGLGDTAMYLCATSRDLLASPLHFGNGTRLTVT.

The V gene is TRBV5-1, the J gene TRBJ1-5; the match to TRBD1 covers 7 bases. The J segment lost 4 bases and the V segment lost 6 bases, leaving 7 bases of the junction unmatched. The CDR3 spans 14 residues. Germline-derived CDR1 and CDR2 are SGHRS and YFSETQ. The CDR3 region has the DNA TGCGCCAGCAAGAAGGGGGCCGAGAATCAGCCCCAGCATTTT. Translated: CASKKGAENQPQHF.

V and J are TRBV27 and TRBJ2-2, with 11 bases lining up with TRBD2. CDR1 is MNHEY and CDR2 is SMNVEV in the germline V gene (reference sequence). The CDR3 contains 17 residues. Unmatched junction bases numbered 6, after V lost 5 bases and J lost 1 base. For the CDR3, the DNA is TGTGCCAGCAGTCGTACCGGACTAGCGGGGAACACCGGGGAGCTGTTTTTT. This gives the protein CASSRTGLAGNTGELFF.

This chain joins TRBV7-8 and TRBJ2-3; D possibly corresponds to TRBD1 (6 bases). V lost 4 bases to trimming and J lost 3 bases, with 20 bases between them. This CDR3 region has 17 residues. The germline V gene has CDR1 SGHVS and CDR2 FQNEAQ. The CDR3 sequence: CASSSLWAAGVTDTQYF. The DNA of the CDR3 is TGTGCCAGCAGCTCTCTCTGGGCGGCAGGGGTAACAGATACGCAGTATTTT.

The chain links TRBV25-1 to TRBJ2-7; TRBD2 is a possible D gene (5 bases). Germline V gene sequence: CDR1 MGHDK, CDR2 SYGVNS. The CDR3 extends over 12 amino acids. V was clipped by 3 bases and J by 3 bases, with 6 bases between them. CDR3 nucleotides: TGTGCCAGCAGTGAGGGGAGCTACGAGCAGTACTTC. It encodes CASSEGSYEQYF.

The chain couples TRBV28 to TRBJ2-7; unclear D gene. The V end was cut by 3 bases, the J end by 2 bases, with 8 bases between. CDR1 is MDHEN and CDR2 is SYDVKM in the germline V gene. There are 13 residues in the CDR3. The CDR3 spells CASSLVRTYEQYF. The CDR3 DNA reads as TGTGCCAGCAGTTTGGTCAGAACCTACGAGCAGTACTTC.

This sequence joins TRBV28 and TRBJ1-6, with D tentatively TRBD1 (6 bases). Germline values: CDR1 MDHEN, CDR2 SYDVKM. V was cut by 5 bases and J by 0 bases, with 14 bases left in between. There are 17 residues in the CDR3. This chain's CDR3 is CASSPSGQSSYNSPLHF. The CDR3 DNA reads TGTGCCAGCAGTCCCAGTGGACAGAGCTCCTATAATTCACCCCTCCACTTT.

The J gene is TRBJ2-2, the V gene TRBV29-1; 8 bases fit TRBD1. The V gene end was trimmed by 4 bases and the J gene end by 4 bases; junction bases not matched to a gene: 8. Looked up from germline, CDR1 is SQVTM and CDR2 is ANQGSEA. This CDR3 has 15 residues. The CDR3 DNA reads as TGCAGCGTTGCCATGACAGGGGACCGCACCGGGGAGCTGTTTTTT. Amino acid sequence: CSVAMTGDRTGELFF.

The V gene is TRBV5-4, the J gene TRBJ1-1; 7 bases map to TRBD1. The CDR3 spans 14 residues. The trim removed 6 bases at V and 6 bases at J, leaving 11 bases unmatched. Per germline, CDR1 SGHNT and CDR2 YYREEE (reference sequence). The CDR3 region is CASTPGPQGAEAFF. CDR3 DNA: TGTGCCAGCACCCCTGGACCCCAGGGGGCTGAAGCTTTCTTT.